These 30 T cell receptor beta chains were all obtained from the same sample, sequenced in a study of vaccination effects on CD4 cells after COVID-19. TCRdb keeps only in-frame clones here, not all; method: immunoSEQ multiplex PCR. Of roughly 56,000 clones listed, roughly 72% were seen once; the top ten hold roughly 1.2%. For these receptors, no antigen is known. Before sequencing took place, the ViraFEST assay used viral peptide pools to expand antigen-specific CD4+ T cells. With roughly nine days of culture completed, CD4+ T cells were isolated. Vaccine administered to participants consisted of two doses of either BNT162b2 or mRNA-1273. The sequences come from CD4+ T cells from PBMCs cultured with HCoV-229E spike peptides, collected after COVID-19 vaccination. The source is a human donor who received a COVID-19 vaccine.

The CDR3 bases are TGTGCCAGCAGCCGGGGAAGTCAGCCCCAGCATTTT. Encoded protein: CASSRGSQPQHF. The J gene is TRBJ1-5, the V gene TRBV12-3 or TRBV12-4, with D hard to call. The CDR3 runs to 12 residues. V lost 6 bases and J 6 bases, leaving 9 bases between the germline ends.

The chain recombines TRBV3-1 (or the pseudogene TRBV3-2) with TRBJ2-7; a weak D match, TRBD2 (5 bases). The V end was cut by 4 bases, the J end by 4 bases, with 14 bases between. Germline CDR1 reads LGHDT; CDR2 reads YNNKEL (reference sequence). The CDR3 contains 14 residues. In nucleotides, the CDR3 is TGTGCCAGCAGCCCCGGACTCGATGGGTACGAGCAGTACGTC. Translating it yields CASSPGLDGYEQYV.

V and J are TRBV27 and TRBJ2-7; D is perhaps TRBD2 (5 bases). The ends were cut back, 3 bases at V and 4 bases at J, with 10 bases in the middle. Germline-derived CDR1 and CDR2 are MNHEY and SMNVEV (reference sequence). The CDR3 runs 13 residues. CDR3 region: CASSFLGGYEQYV. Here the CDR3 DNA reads TGTGCCAGCAGTTTTTTAGGAGGATACGAGCAGTACGTC.

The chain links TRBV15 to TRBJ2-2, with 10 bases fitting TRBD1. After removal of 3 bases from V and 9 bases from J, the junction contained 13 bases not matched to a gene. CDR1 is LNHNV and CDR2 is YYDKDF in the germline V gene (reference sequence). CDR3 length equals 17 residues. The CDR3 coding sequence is TGTGCCACCAGCAGCCTATATTCCGGGACAGGGGACCGGGAGCTGTTTTTT. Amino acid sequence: CATSSLYSGTGDRELFF.

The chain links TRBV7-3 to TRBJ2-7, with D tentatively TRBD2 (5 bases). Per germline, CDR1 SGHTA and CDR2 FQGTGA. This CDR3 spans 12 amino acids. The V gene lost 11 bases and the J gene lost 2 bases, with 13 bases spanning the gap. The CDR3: CAYALRAYEQYV. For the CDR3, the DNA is TGTGCCTATGCGTTGAGGGCCTACGAGCAGTACGTC.

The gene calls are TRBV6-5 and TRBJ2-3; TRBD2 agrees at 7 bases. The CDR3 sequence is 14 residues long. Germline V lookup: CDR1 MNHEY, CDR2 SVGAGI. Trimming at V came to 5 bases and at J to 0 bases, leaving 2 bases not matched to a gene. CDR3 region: CASSTSASTDTQYF. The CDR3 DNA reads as TGTGCCAGCAGTACTAGCGCGAGCACAGATACGCAGTATTTT.

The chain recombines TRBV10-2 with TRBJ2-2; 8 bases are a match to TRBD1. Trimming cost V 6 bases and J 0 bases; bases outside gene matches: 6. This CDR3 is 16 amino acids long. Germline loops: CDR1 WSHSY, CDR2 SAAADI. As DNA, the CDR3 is TGCGCCAGCAGACTTGCAGGGGGCGCGAACACCGGGGAGCTGTTTTTT. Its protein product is CASRLAGGANTGELFF.

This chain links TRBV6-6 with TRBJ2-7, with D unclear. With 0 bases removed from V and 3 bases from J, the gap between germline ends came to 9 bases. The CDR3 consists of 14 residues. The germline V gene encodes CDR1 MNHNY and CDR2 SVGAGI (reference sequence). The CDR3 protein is CASSYSGPGYEQYV. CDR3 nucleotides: TGTGCCAGCAGTTACTCTGGACCGGGCTACGAGCAGTACGTC.

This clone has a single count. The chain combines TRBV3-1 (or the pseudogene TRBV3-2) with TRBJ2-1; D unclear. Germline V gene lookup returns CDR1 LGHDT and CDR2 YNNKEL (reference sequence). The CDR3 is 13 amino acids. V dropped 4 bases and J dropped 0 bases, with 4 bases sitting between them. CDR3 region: CASSPSSYNEQFF. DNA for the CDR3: TGTGCCAGCAGCCCAAGCTCCTACAATGAGCAGTTCTTC.

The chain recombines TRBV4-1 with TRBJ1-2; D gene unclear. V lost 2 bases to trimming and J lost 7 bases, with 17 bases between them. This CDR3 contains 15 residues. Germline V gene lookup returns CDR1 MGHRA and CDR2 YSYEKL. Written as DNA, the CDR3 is TGCGCCAGCAGCCAACCCCCTCCCGATCTGCGTGGCTACACCTTC. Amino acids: CASSQPPPDLRGYTF.

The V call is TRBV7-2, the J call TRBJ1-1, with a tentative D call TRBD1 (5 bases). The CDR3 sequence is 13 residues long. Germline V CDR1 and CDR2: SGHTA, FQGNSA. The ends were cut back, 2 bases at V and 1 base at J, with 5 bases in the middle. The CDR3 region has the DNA TGTGCCAGCAGCTTACAGGGGAACACTGAAGCTTTCTTT. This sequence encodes CASSLQGNTEAFF.

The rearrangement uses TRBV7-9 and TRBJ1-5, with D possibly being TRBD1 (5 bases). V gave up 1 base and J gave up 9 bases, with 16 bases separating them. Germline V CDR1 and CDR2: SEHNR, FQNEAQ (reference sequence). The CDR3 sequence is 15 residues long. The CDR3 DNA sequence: TGTGCCAGCAGCTTAGGGGGGACCGCCGCTCCGCCCCAGCATTTT. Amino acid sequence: CASSLGGTAAPPQHF.

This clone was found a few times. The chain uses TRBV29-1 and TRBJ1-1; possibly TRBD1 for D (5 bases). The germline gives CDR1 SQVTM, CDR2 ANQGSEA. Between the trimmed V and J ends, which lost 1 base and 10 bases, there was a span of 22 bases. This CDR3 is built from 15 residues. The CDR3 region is CSVEAAGRRTSGAFF. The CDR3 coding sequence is TGCAGCGTTGAAGCGGCGGGGCGTCGGACATCGGGAGCTTTCTTT.

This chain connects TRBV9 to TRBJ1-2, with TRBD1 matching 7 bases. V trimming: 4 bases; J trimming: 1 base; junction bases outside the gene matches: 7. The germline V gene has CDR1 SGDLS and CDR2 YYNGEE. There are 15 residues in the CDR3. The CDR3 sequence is CASSPGTAINYGYTF. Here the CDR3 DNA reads TGTGCCAGCAGCCCTGGGACAGCCATTAACTATGGCTACACCTTC. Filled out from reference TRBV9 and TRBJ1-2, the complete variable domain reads DSGVTQTPKHLITATGQRVTLRCSPRSGDLSVYWYQQSLDQGLQFLIQYYNGEERAKGNILERFSAQQFPDLHSELNLSSLELGDSALYFCASSPGTAINYGYTFGSGTRLTVV.

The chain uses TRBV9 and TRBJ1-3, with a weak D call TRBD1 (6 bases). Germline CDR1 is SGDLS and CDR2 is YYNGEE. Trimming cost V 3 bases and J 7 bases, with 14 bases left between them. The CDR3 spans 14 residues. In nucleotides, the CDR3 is TGTGCCAGCAGCGACCTGGGGAGGGGGAACACCATATATTTT. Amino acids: CASSDLGRGNTIYF.

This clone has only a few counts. CDR3 loop: CASSVDRDSPLHF. CDR3 bases: TGTGCCAGCAGTGTGGACAGGGATTCACCCCTCCACTTT. V and J are TRBV2 and TRBJ1-6; 8 bases line up with TRBD1. The CDR3 totals 13 residues. CDR1 and CDR2 from the germline V gene are SNHLY and FYNNEI. Trimming took 4 bases from V and 8 from J; bases not matched to a gene: 1.

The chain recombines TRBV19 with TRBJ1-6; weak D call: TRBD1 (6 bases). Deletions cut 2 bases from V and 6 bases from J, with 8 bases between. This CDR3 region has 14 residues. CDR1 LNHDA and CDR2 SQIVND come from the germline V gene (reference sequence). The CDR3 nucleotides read TGTGCCAGTAGTATACAGGGGAGTAATTCACCCCTCCACTTT. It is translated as CASSIQGSNSPLHF.

For the CDR3, the DNA is TGCGCCAGCAGTCTACGGCCGGTGAACACTGAAGCTTTCTTT. The encoded protein is CASSLRPVNTEAFF. The chain combines TRBV5-1 with TRBJ1-1; D unclear. The CDR3 covers 14 residues. The V and J ends lost 5 bases and 0 bases respectively, with 11 bases between them. The V gene's germline CDR1 is SGHRS and CDR2 YFSETQ.

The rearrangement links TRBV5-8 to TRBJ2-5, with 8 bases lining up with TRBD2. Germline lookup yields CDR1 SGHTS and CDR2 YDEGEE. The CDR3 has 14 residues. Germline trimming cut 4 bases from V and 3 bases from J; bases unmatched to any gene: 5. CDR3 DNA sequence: TGTGCCAGCAGCCGGGGGGGGCGCGAAGAGACCCAGTACTTC. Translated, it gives CASSRGGREETQYF.

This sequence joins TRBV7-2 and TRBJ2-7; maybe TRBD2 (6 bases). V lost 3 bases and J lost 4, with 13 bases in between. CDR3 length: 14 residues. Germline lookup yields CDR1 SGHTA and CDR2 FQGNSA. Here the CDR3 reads CASSFDPGGYEQYV. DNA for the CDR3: TGTGCCAGCAGCTTCGACCCAGGAGGGTACGAGCAGTACGTC.

The CDR3, as DNA: TGTGCTAGTGGACTAGAAGGGACCCAGTACTTC. Amino acids: CASGLEGTQYF. The rearrangement joins TRBV12-5 to TRBJ2-5; D is perhaps TRBD2 (5 bases). Germline lookup yields CDR1 LGHNT and CDR2 FRNRAP. The CDR3 sequence is 11 residues long. Trimming stripped 6 bases from V and 7 bases from J, with 9 bases between.

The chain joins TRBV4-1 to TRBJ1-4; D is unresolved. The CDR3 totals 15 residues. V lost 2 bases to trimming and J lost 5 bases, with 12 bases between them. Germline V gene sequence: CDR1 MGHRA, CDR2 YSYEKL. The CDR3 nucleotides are TGCGCCAGCAGCCAATCTCAGAGAGAAAATGAAAAACTGTTTTTT. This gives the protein CASSQSQRENEKLFF.

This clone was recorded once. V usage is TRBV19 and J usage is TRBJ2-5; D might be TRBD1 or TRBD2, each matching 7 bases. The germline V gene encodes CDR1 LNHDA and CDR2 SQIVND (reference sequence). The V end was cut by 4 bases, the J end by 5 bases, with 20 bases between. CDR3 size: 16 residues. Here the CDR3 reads CASSKGMGGGLETQYF. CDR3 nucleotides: TGTGCCAGTAGTAAGGGGATGGGAGGGGGCTTGGAGACCCAGTACTTC.

The CDR3 loop reads CASVGQGTDTQYF. The CDR3 nucleotides are TGTGCCAGCGTCGGACAGGGGACAGATACGCAGTATTTT. The rearrangement links TRBV2 to TRBJ2-3; 9 bases match TRBD1. The CDR3 is made up of 13 amino acids. After removal of 8 bases from V and 3 bases from J, the junction contained 3 bases not matched to a gene. CDR1 and CDR2 (germline): SNHLY, FYNNEI.

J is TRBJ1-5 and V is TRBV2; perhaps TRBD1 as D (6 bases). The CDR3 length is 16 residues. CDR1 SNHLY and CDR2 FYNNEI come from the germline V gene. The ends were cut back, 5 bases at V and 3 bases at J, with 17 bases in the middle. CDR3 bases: TGTGCCAGCAGTAGACAGGCGCGGGGGGCCAATCAGCCCCAGCATTTT. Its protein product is CASSRQARGANQPQHF.

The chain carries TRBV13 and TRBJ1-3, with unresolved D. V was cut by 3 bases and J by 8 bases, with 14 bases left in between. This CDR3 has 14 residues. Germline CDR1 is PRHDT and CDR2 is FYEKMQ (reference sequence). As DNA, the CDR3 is TGTGCCAGCAGCTTTAAAACCCATGATCACACCATATATTTT. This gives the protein CASSFKTHDHTIYF.

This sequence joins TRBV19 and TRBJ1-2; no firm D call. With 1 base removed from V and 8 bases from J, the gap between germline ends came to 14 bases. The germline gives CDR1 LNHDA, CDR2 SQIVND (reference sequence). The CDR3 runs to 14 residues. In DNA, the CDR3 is TGTGCCAGTAGTATAGTCGAATCCCCTGGCGGCTACACCTTC. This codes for CASSIVESPGGYTF.

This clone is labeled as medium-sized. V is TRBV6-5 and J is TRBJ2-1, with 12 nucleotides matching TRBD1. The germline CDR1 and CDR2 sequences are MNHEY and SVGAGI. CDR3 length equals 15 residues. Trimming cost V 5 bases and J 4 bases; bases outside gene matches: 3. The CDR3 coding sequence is TGTGCCAGCAGTAGGGACAGGGGGCGGTACAATGAGCAGTTCTTC. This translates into CASSRDRGRYNEQFF.

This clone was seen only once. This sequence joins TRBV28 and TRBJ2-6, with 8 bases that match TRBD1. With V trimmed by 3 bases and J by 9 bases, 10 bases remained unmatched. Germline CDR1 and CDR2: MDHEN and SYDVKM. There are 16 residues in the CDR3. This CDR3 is CASSLRQGALVNVLTF. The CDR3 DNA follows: TGTGCCAGCAGTTTGAGGCAGGGGGCTTTGGTCAACGTCCTGACTTTC. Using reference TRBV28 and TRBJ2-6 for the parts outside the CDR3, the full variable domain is DVKVTQSSRYLVKRTGEKVFLECVQDMDHENMFWYRQDPGLGLRLIYFSYDVKMKEKGDIPEGYSVSREKKERFSLILESASTNQTSMYLCASSLRQGALVNVLTFGAGSRLTVL.

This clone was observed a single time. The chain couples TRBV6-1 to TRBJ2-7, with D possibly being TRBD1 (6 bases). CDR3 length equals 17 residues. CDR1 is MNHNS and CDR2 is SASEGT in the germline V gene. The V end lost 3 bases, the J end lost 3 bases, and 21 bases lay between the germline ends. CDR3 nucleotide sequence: TGTGCCAGCAGTGAGAGGGGACACGGGATGATGTACTACGAGCAGTACGTC. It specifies CASSERGHGMMYYEQYV.